This is a list of T cell receptor beta chains from one sample in a study of T cells in Graves' hyperthyroidism and ophthalmopathy. One entry per CDR3 protein, called by TCRdb with MiXCR from the multiplex PCR reads. The table includes 350,000 to 450,000 distinct CDR3 sequences, roughly 13% detected once. The sample consisted of blood. The receptors were sampled from a man aged 50 or older with Graves' ophthalmopathy. The CDR3 runs from the conserved cysteine through the conserved F or W. The order of the fields is V gene, clone size, D gene, CDR3 length, J gene, CDR3 DNA, CDR3 protein. A D gene is named only where the DNA matches it firmly. Rows may omit the clone size; those that give it use once, few, many or a size class.

TRBV18	many	TRBD1	14	TRBJ2-7	TGTGCCAGCTCTCCAGGACAGGTTCGATACGAGCAGTACTTC	CASSPGQVRYEQYF
TRBV6-1	many	TRBD2	18	TRBJ2-3	TGTGCCAGCAGATTACGGGCTAGCGGGAGATATAGCACAGATACGCAGTATTTT	CASRLRASGRYSTDTQYF
TRBV5-1	NA	TRBD2	15	TRBJ2-1	TGCGCCAGCAGGTTGGGTAGCGGGAGTTCTGGTGAGCAGTTCTTC	CASRLGSGSSGEQFF
TRBV6-1	many	NA	14	TRBJ2-3	TGTGCCAGCAGTGGCTTACGGTCCACAGATACGCAGTATTTT	CASSGLRSTDTQYF
TRBV5-1	many	NA	15	TRBJ2-3	TGCGCCAGCAGCGATGGTCTTAGCGCGTCAGATACGCAGTATTTT	CASSDGLSASDTQYF
TRBV24-1	NA	NA	13	TRBJ1-5	TGTGCCACCAGTGTCAGATCCAATCAGCCCCAGCATTTT	CATSVRSNQPQHF
TRBV6-5	few	TRBD2	17	TRBJ2-2	TGTGCCAGCAGTTACTACGGGACTAGAGCGAACACCGGGGAGCTGTTTTTT	CASSYYGTRANTGELFF
TRBV27	many	NA	14	TRBJ1-1	TGTGCCAGCAGTTTTAACGAGCCCGCAGGAGAAGCTTTCTTT	CASSFNEPAGEAFF
TRBV3-1	many	NA	12	TRBJ1-2	TGTGCCAGCAGCCAAGGGGGGTCCGGCTACACCTTC	CASSQGGSGYTF
TRBV9	NA	NA	12	TRBJ2-5	TGTGCCAGGCAGGGGACCCCTGGGACCCAGTACTTC	CARQGTPGTQYF
TRBV28	NA	NA	15	TRBJ2-1	TGTGCCAGCAGTTTCTACCAGGCCTCCTACAATGAGCAGTTCTTC	CASSFYQASYNEQFF
TRBV27	few	NA	15	TRBJ1-1	TGTGCCAGCAGTCGCTCAGGGGACATGAACACTGAAGCTTTCTTT	CASSRSGDMNTEAFF
TRBV4-1	few	NA	17	TRBJ1-4	TGCGCCAGCAGCCAAGATCCGCCTGGGGGCGCGGGTGAAAAACTGTTTTTT	CASSQDPPGGAGEKLFF
TRBV4-1	NA	NA	17	TRBJ1-2	TGCGCCAGCAGCCAAGTGGCGCAGGGTGGTTCGAACTATGGCTACACCTTC	CASSQVAQGGSNYGYTF
TRBV10-2	many	NA	14	TRBJ2-1	TGCGCCAGCAGTGCTAGCTCTCCCCGGAATGAGCAGTTCTTC	CASSASSPRNEQFF
TRBV18	many	NA	16	TRBJ2-3	TGTGCCAGCTCACCGTCTCTGGGCCCTAGCACAGATACGCAGTATTTT	CASSPSLGPSTDTQYF
TRBV5-8	many	TRBD2	15	TRBJ2-3	TGTGCCAGCAGTTATGGCGGGAGGGCCACAGATACGCAGTATTTT	CASSYGGRATDTQYF
TRBV11-2	many	TRBD1	15	TRBJ2-2	TGTGCCAGCAGGCGGGACAGGGAGAGGGGCGGGGAGCTGTTTTTT	CASRRDRERGGELFF
TRBV20-1	NA	NA	15	TRBJ2-7	TGCAGTGCTAGAGATGGAAGCGGGCGGTTTGTCGAGCAGTACTTC	CSARDGSGRFVEQYF
TRBV5-1	NA	TRBD2	12	TRBJ2-1	TGCGCCAGCAGTTTCAATGAGCGGGAGGAGTTCTTC	CASSFNEREEFF
TRBV7-2	many	TRBD2	16	TRBJ2-3	TGTGCCAGCAGCTTAGACGGGAGGGGCGCCGGGACCTCGCAGTATTTT	CASSLDGRGAGTSQYF
TRBV20-1	many	NA	14	TRBJ2-3	TGCAGTGCTAGAGCGGTTCTTAGCACAGATACGCAGTATTTT	CSARAVLSTDTQYF
TRBV9	NA	NA	10	TRBJ1-2	TGTGCCAGCAGCGGGGGATACTACACCTTC	CASSGGYYTF
TRBV20-1	many	TRBD2	15	TRBJ2-7	TGCAGTGCTAGCGGGAGGGCCTCACGAACCTACGAGCAGTACTTC	CSASGRASRTYEQYF
TRBV5-1	many	NA	15	TRBJ1-5	TGCGCCAGCAGCCTACAGGGTTTTGAAAATCAGCCCCAGCATTTT	CASSLQGFENQPQHF
TRBV11-3	many	TRBD1	16	TRBJ2-1	TGTGCCAGCAGCTCCTTAGGGGGACAGGGCTACAATGAGCAGTTCTTC	CASSSLGGQGYNEQFF
TRBV12-3/TRBV12-4	few	TRBD2	15	TRBJ2-3	TGTGCCAGCAGTCAAGCGGGACCATACACAGATACGCAGTATTTT	CASSQAGPYTDTQYF
TRBV3-1	many	NA	14	TRBJ2-3	TGTGCCAGCAGCCAAGCGTTGGGCACAGATACGCAGTATTTT	CASSQALGTDTQYF
TRBV20-1	many	TRBD1	14	TRBJ2-3	TGCAGTGCTACCGGGACAGGGTCCCCAGATACGCAGTATTTT	CSATGTGSPDTQYF
TRBV6-1	many	NA	11	TRBJ2-3	TGTGCCAGCAGCGCTATAGATACGCAGTATTTT	CASSAIDTQYF
TRBV10-2	NA	TRBD2	15	TRBJ2-2	TGCGCCAGCAGTGAACTAGCGGGAAAAACCGGGGAGCTGTTTTTT	CASSELAGKTGELFF
TRBV10-2	NA	NA	14	TRBJ1-5	TGCGCCAACAGTGCAGGCAGGGAAAGTCAGCCCCAGCATTTT	CANSAGRESQPQHF
TRBV25-1	few	NA	16	TRBJ2-6	TGTGCCAGCAGTGAATTTGGGGGGCTTGGGGCCAACGTCCTGACTTTC	CASSEFGGLGANVLTF
TRBV4-2	few	TRBD1	16	TRBJ1-1	TGTGCCAGCAGCCCGAGTATACAGGGGACGAACACTGAAGCTTTCTTT	CASSPSIQGTNTEAFF
TRBV28	NA	NA	11	TRBJ1-3	TGTGCCAGCAATGTCGAATACACCATATATTTT	CASNVEYTIYF
TRBV29-1	NA	TRBD1	14	TRBJ2-5	TGCAGCGTTGCGAACCAGGGGGCTCTAGAGACCCAGTACTTC	CSVANQGALETQYF
TRBV7-8	many	TRBD2	15	TRBJ2-1	TGTGCCAGCAGCTTATTCGGGACTAGCGACAGTGAGCAGTTCTTC	CASSLFGTSDSEQFF
TRBV20-1	NA	NA	13	TRBJ2-1	TGCAGTACCTCGGGGGGCAGGTCCAATGAGCAGTTCTTC	CSTSGGRSNEQFF
TRBV28	many	TRBD1	16	TRBJ2-1	TGTGCCAGCAGTCCCACTCTGGGACAGGGGTACAATGAGCAGTTCTTC	CASSPTLGQGYNEQFF
TRBV15	NA	TRBD1	15	TRBJ2-7	TGTGCCACCAGCAGGTCCCGACAGGGGGGCAACGAGCAGTACTTC	CATSRSRQGGNEQYF
TRBV15	many	NA	17	TRBJ2-1	TGTGCCACCAGCAGGACCTTGGGCGAGGGGTCCTACAATGAGCAGTTCTTC	CATSRTLGEGSYNEQFF
TRBV6-9	NA	TRBD1	16	TRBJ1-6	TGTGCCAGCAGTTACTCAATGGGACAGGGAAGATCACCCCTCCACTTT	CASSYSMGQGRSPLHF
TRBV28	many	TRBD1	16	TRBJ2-7	TGTGCCAGCAGCAGGGACAGGGCCCCACCTTCCTACGAGCAGTACTTC	CASSRDRAPPSYEQYF
TRBV7-6	NA	TRBD1	15	TRBJ2-3	TGTGCCAGCAGCGAGACAGGGATCGCCACAGATACGCAGTATTTT	CASSETGIATDTQYF
TRBV29-1	NA	TRBD1	13	TRBJ2-5	TGCAGCGTTCCGGGACAGGGAACAGAGACCCAGTACTTC	CSVPGQGTETQYF
TRBV20-1	many	NA	15	TRBJ2-5	TGCAGTGCTAGAGATTTGAACAAAGGATGGGAGACCCAGTACTTC	CSARDLNKGWETQYF
TRBV18	many	NA	14	TRBJ1-1	TGTGCCAGCTCACCGGCAGGGGAGGGGACTGAAGCTTTCTTT	CASSPAGEGTEAFF
TRBV30	many	NA	14	TRBJ2-2	TGTGCCTGGATCAGGGGGGAATACACCGGGGAGCTGTTTTTT	CAWIRGEYTGELFF
TRBV20-1	many	NA	14	TRBJ2-3	TGCAGTGCAACCCTGACAGAGAACACAGATACGCAGTATTTT	CSATLTENTDTQYF
TRBV10-3	few	NA	14	TRBJ2-5	TGTGCCATCAGGCAAGGACAGAACCAAGAGACCCAGTACTTC	CAIRQGQNQETQYF
TRBV29-1	few	NA	13	TRBJ2-7	TGCAGCGTGAGCACCGGGCAGGGCTACGAGCAGTACTTC	CSVSTGQGYEQYF
TRBV27	many	TRBD2	18	TRBJ2-7	TGTGCCAGCAGTTTATCGCTAGCGGGAGGTCGGATCCCCTACGAGCAGTACTTC	CASSLSLAGGRIPYEQYF
TRBV30	many	NA	13	TRBJ1-1	TGTGCCTGGAGTGCAGGGACGGACACTGAAGCTTTCTTT	CAWSAGTDTEAFF